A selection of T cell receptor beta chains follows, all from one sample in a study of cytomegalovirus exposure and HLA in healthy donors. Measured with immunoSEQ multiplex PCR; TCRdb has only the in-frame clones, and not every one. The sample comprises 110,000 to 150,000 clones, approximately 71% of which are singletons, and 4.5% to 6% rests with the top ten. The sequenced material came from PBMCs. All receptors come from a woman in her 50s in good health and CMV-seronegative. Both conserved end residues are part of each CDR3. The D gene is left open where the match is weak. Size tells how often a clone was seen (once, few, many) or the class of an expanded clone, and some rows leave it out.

CDR3: CASSLASPWLAGGRDTQYF
DNA: TGTGCCAGCAGCTTAGCGTCACCGTGGCTAGCGGGGGGGCGGGATACGCAGTATTTT
length: 19
J: TRBJ2-3
D: TRBD2
size: NA
V: TRBV7-2

CDR3: CAWSSGSGGPDTQYF
DNA: TGTGCCTGGAGTTCCGGCTCAGGGGGCCCAGATACGCAGTATTTT
length: 15
J: TRBJ2-3
D: TRBD1
size: once
V: TRBV30

CDR3: CASSVSTGDQPQHF
DNA: TGTGCCAGCAGCGTAAGCACAGGAGATCAGCCCCAGCATTTT
length: 14
J: TRBJ1-5
D: NA
size: once
V: TRBV9

CDR3: CASSPGAGGDYGYTF
DNA: TGTGCCAGCAGCCCGGGAGCAGGGGGCGACTATGGCTACACCTTC
length: 15
J: TRBJ1-2
D: TRBD1
size: NA
V: TRBV6-5

CDR3: CASSNARRGENTDTQYF
DNA: TGTGCCAGCAGCAATGCGCGGAGGGGTGAAAACACAGATACGCAGTATTTT
length: 17
J: TRBJ2-3
D: NA
size: NA
V: TRBV21-1

CDR3: CASRETGIDEKLFF
DNA: TGTGCCAGCAGGGAAACAGGGATAGATGAAAAACTGTTTTTT
length: 14
J: TRBJ1-4
D: NA
size: few
V: TRBV5-8

CDR3: CASSIEGPLAGANTGELFF
DNA: TGTGCCAGTAGTATAGAGGGGCCGCTAGCGGGGGCCAACACCGGGGAGCTGTTTTTT
length: 19
J: TRBJ2-2
D: TRBD2
size: NA
V: TRBV19

CDR3: CASSPQATSTDTQYF
DNA: TGTGCCAGCTCACCACAAGCCACCAGCACAGATACGCAGTATTTT
length: 15
J: TRBJ2-3
D: NA
size: NA
V: TRBV18

CDR3: CASSSGGGAGNTIYF
DNA: TGTGCCAGCAGTTCGGGGGGAGGGGCTGGAAACACCATATATTTT
length: 15
J: TRBJ1-3
D: NA
size: NA
V: TRBV28

CDR3: CASSGQGQGDPNEKLFF
DNA: TGTGCCAGCAGTGGGCAGGGGCAGGGGGACCCTAATGAAAAACTGTTTTTT
length: 17
J: TRBJ1-4
D: TRBD1
size: NA
V: TRBV2

CDR3: CASSLGTSVVYSYNEQFF
DNA: TGTGCCAGCAGCTTAGGGACTAGCGTTGTTTATTCGTACAATGAGCAGTTCTTC
length: 18
J: TRBJ2-1
D: TRBD2
size: few
V: TRBV13

CDR3: CASSFRQGGTDTQYF
DNA: TGCGCCAGCAGCTTCCGGCAGGGTGGCACAGATACGCAGTATTTT
length: 15
J: TRBJ2-3
D: NA
size: NA
V: TRBV5-1

CDR3: CASSVVAETGELFF
DNA: TGTGCCAGCAGCGTAGTAGCAGAGACCGGGGAGCTGTTTTTT
length: 14
J: TRBJ2-2
D: NA
size: few
V: TRBV9

CDR3: CAISESSLRRGTEAFF
DNA: TGTGCCATCAGTGAGTCGAGTTTAAGGAGGGGCACTGAAGCTTTCTTT
length: 16
J: TRBJ1-1
D: NA
size: NA
V: TRBV10-3

CDR3: CASSIYRDTGELFF
DNA: TGTGCCAGCAGCATTTACAGAGACACCGGGGAGCTGTTTTTT
length: 14
J: TRBJ2-2
D: NA
size: NA
V: TRBV14

CDR3: CASSLDTGGLEELFF
DNA: TGCGCCAGCAGCTTGGATACAGGGGGCTTGGAGGAGCTGTTTTTT
length: 15
J: TRBJ2-2
D: TRBD1
size: NA
V: TRBV5-1